Presented here are 5 T cell receptor beta chains from one specimen sequenced in a study of CD8+CD57+ T cells in acquired aplastic anemia. Genomic DNA, the template, was used for profiling of the TCR beta VDJ and CDR3. TCRdb ran MiXCR on the reads and lists one entry per CDR3 protein. The sample records 250,000 to 350,000 distinct CDR3 sequences, 56% being singletons. The authors sequenced patients whose flow cytometry had shown CD8+CD57+ cell expansion. Sequencing input: sorted CD4+, CD8+, or CD8+CD57+ T cells (not recorded which) from PBMCs. All receptors come from a human donor with aplastic anemia.

The rearrangement links TRBV24-1 to TRBJ1-5, with no clear D. V was pared by 6 bases and J by 0 bases, with 8 bases between. The CDR3 is made up of 14 amino acids. Germline CDR1 is KGHDR and CDR2 is SFDVKD. CDR3 amino acids: CATSNGYSNQPQHF. The CDR3 region has the DNA TGTGCCACCAGTAACGGTTATAGCAATCAGCCCCAGCATTTT.

The chain joins TRBV7-8 to TRBJ2-7; D gene uncertain. Per the germline V gene, CDR1 is SGHVS and CDR2 is FQNEAQ. The CDR3 sequence is 11 residues long. V lost 2 bases to trimming and J lost 6 bases, with 5 bases between them. The CDR3 DNA reads as TGTGCCAGCAGCTTAAATAGCGAGCAGTACTTC. This gives the protein CASSLNSEQYF. The full variable domain, with the rest looked up from reference TRBV7-8 and TRBJ2-7, is GAGVSQSPRYKVAKRGQDVALRCDPISGHVSLFWYQQALGQGPEFLTYFQNEAQLDKSGLPSDRFFAERPEGSVSTLKIQRTQQEDSAVYLCASSLNSEQYFGPGTRLTVT.

This clonotype was found a few times. The V call is TRBV24-1, the J call TRBJ2-7; the D gene could be TRBD1 or TRBD2 (5 bases each). The CDR3 sequence is 12 residues long. V lost 4 bases and J lost 6, with 9 bases in between. From germline, CDR1 is KGHDR and CDR2 SFDVKD. CDR3 in amino acids: CATSDPGSEQYF. The CDR3 region has the DNA TGTGCCACCAGTGACCCAGGGAGCGAGCAGTACTTC.

The gene calls are TRBV19 and TRBJ2-5; unclear D gene. Germline V gene sequence: CDR1 LNHDA, CDR2 SQIVND (reference sequence). The length of the CDR3 is 13 residues. V lost 3 bases and J 0 bases, leaving 5 bases between the germline ends. This CDR3 is CASSMSYQETQYF. CDR3 bases: TGTGCCAGTAGTATGTCGTACCAAGAGACCCAGTACTTC.

This clonotype was detected many times. The chain carries TRBV2 and TRBJ2-7; 7 positions match TRBD2. J gave up 6 bases and V 1 base, and 6 bases lay outside the gene matches. This CDR3 has 14 amino acids. CDR1 and CDR2 (germline): SNHLY, FYNNEI. CDR3 sequence reads: CASSEVGGLGEQYF. DNA for the CDR3: TGTGCCAGCAGTGAAGTGGGAGGGCTGGGCGAGCAGTACTTC.